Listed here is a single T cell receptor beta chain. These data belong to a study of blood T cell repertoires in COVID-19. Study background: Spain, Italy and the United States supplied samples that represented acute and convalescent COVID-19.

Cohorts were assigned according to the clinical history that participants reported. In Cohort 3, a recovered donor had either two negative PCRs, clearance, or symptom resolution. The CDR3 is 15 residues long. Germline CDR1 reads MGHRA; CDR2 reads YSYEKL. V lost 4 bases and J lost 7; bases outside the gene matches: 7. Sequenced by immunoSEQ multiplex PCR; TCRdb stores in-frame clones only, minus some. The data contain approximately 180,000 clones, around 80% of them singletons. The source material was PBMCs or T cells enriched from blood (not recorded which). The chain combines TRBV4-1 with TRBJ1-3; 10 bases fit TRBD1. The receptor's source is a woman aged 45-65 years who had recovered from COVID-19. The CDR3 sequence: CASSPDRGERNTIYF. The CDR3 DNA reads TGCGCCAGCAGCCCGGACAGGGGGGAAAGGAACACCATATATTTT.